The 17 T cell receptor beta chains reported below all come from one sample, sequenced in a study of OX40 agonist ivuxolimab in advanced cancers. TCRdb's copy holds only in-frame clones and misses some; the assay was immunoSEQ multiplex PCR. The table lists about 80,000 clones, 84% of them singletons, with 20% to 30% in the top ten. The sample in question was CD4+ or CD8+ T cells sorted from blood, obtained in a trial of the OX40 agonist ivuxolimab. The receptor set was obtained from an adult with an advanced solid tumor such as melanoma, head and neck, liver or kidney cancer.

V gene TRBV2 combines with J gene TRBJ1-3; the match to TRBD1 covers 11 bases. This CDR3 region has 15 residues. The J segment lost 0 bases and the V segment lost 10 bases, leaving 5 bases of the junction unmatched. Germline CDR1 is SNHLY and CDR2 is FYNNEI. The CDR3 sequence: CAIRGQGDSGNTIYF. CDR3 in DNA: TGTGCCATCCGGGGACAGGGGGACTCTGGAAACACCATATATTTT.

This sequence joins TRBV6-5 and TRBJ2-5; D might be TRBD1 (6 bases). V was trimmed by 6 bases and J by 5 bases, leaving 16 bases between them. In germline, CDR1 is MNHEY, CDR2 SVGAGI. This CDR3 has 14 amino acids. CDR3 protein: CASRPGTPWETQYF. The DNA for the CDR3 is TGTGCCAGCAGGCCCGGGACACCGTGGGAGACCCAGTACTTC.

The chain has TRBV5-1 and TRBJ1-4; 9 bases fit TRBD1. Germline V lookup: CDR1 SGHRS, CDR2 YFSETQ. The V segment lost 3 bases and the J segment 8 bases; nucleotides outside the gene matches: 8. This CDR3 spans 15 amino acids. The CDR3 DNA follows: TGCGCCAGCAGCTCCCTGACAGGGGGGGACGAAAAACTGTTTTTT. Translated: CASSSLTGGDEKLFF.

The chain employs TRBV28 and TRBJ2-7, with D perhaps matching TRBD1 (5 bases). V shed 3 bases and J shed 2 bases, with 20 bases lying between them. CDR3 length: 17 residues. The germline CDR1 and CDR2 sequences are MDHEN and SYDVKM. The CDR3 here is CASSFPLGHVATYEQYF. The DNA for the CDR3 is TGTGCCAGCAGTTTCCCCCTTGGACACGTAGCCACCTACGAGCAGTACTTC. Supplemented by reference TRBV28 and TRBJ2-7, the full variable domain reads DVKVTQSSRYLVKRTGEKVFLECVQDMDHENMFWYRQDPGLGLRLIYFSYDVKMKEKGDIPEGYSVSREKKERFSLILESASTNQTSMYLCASSFPLGHVATYEQYFGPGTRLTVT.

V usage is TRBV6-5 and J usage is TRBJ1-5; unclear D gene. Trimming removed 0 bases at V and 7 bases at J, with 10 bases between. Germline lookup yields CDR1 MNHEY and CDR2 SVGAGI. The CDR3 totals 14 residues. CDR3 nucleotide sequence: TGTGCCAGCAGTTACTCCCGGGTAGGGCAGCCCCAGCATTTT. This gives the protein CASSYSRVGQPQHF.

The CDR3 coding sequence is TGCGCCAGCAGCTTGGAGTCGGGGCAGACCCAGTACTTC. This gives the protein CASSLESGQTQYF. J is TRBJ2-5 and V is TRBV5-1; D could derive from TRBD1 or TRBD2 (5 bases each). The V gene's germline CDR1 is SGHRS and CDR2 YFSETQ. The CDR3 consists of 13 residues. V lost 0 bases to trimming and J lost 6 bases, with 9 bases between them. Full variable domain (missing parts from reference TRBV5-1 and TRBJ2-5): KAGVTQTPRYLIKTRGQQVTLSCSPISGHRSVSWYQQTPGQGLQFLFEYFSETQRNKGNFPGRFSGRQFSNSRSEMNVSTLELGDSALYLCASSLESGQTQYFGPGTRLLVL.

The V and J genes are TRBV4-1 and TRBJ1-1, with D hard to call. Germline lookup yields CDR1 MGHRA and CDR2 YSYEKL. The CDR3 length is 15 residues. With 1 base removed from V and 3 bases from J, the gap between germline ends came to 12 bases. The CDR3, as DNA: TGCGCCAGCAGCCAAGGGCCGCCGGAGGACACTGAAGCTTTCTTT. This encodes CASSQGPPEDTEAFF.

This clone was picked up a small number of times. The J gene is TRBJ1-1, the V gene TRBV9, with TRBD1 matching over 8 bases. Germline V lookup: CDR1 SGDLS, CDR2 YYNGEE. This CDR3 comprises 15 residues. V lost 0 bases and J lost 4; bases outside the gene matches: 5. CDR3 amino acids: CASSVGGTGGTEAFF. The DNA for the CDR3 is TGTGCCAGCAGCGTAGGAGGGACAGGTGGCACTGAAGCTTTCTTT.

This clone appeared a few times. V is TRBV19 and J is TRBJ1-5; 7 bases agree with TRBD1. Germline V lookup: CDR1 LNHDA, CDR2 SQIVND (reference sequence). V lost 9 bases, J lost 1 base, and 3 bases stayed unmatched. The length of the CDR3 is 13 residues. The CDR3 bases are TGTGCCAGCGGGACAGCCAGCAATCAGCCCCAGCATTTT. It codes for CASGTASNQPQHF.

The CDR3 DNA follows: TGTGCCAGCAGCCCAGCCACAGGGAGGAGAACTGAAGCTTTCTTT. Translation gives CASSPATGRRTEAFF. The gene calls are TRBV7-2 and TRBJ1-1, with a weak D call TRBD1 (6 bases). The V gene's germline CDR1 is SGHTA and CDR2 FQGNSA. The CDR3 totals 15 residues. Trimming took off 5 bases at V and 5 bases at J, with 18 bases between the two ends. The full variable domain, rest sourced from reference TRBV7-2 and TRBJ1-1, is GAGVSQSPSNKVTEKGKDVELRCDPISGHTALYWYRQSLGQGLEFLIYFQGNSAPDKSGLPSDRFSAERTGGSVSTLTIQRTQQEDSAVYLCASSPATGRRTEAFFGQGTRLTVV.

This chain joins TRBV12-5 and TRBJ2-1; a possible D gene is TRBD2 (7 bases). Germline V CDR1 and CDR2: LGHNT, FRNRAP. The CDR3 covers 16 residues. Trimming cost V 3 bases and J 8 bases, with 20 bases left between them. The CDR3 region is CASGLFGGNRVDEQFF. As DNA, the CDR3 is TGTGCTAGTGGTTTATTCGGGGGGAACAGGGTCGATGAGCAGTTCTTC.

CDR3 sequence (DNA): TGTGCCAGCGGGTCACTAGCGGGAGTAGTTGGTGAGCAGTTCTTC. Translated: CASGSLAGVVGEQFF. The J gene is TRBJ2-1, the V gene TRBV2, with 11 positions matching TRBD2. J gave up 9 bases and V 8 bases, and 12 bases lay outside the gene matches. The CDR3 totals 15 residues. The germline CDR1 and CDR2 sequences are SNHLY and FYNNEI.

CDR3 residues: CASSVYSYSMNTEAFF. The CDR3 coding sequence is TGTGCCAGTAGTGTATACAGCTATAGTATGAACACTGAAGCTTTCTTT. V and J are TRBV19 and TRBJ1-1; no clear D. The CDR3 consists of 16 residues. With 5 bases removed from V and 0 bases from J, the gap between germline ends came to 16 bases. Germline V CDR1 and CDR2: LNHDA, SQIVND (reference sequence).

A few counts support this clone. The J gene is TRBJ2-3, the V gene TRBV29-1; 10 bases agree with TRBD1. The J segment lost 5 bases and the V segment lost 4 bases, leaving 6 bases of the junction unmatched. This CDR3 has 14 amino acids. Germline V gives CDR1 SQVTM, CDR2 ANQGSEA. The CDR3 DNA is TGCAGCGTTGCAGGGACAGGGGTAGTAGATACGCAGTATTTT. Its protein product is CSVAGTGVVDTQYF.

A few counts support this clone. In nucleotides, the CDR3 is TGTGCCGGGGGCGCCTACTTTGGCTACACCTTC. This gives the protein CAGGAYFGYTF. The chain couples TRBV30 to TRBJ1-2; a weak D match, TRBD1 (6 bases). Germline CDR1 is GTSNPN and CDR2 is SVGIG (reference sequence). CDR3 length: 11 residues. Trimming took 8 bases from V and 7 from J, leaving 14 bases between them. The variable domain in full, with the rest retrieved from reference TRBV30 and TRBJ1-2, is SQTIHQWPATLVQPVGSPLSLECTVEGTSNPNLYWYRQAAGRGLQLLFYSVGIGQISSEVPQNLSASRPQDRQFILSSKKLLLSDSGFYLCAGGAYFGYTFGSGTRLTVV.

This clone came up once. The chain has TRBV6-5 and TRBJ2-1; 12 bases are a match to TRBD1. Germline V gene sequence: CDR1 MNHEY, CDR2 SVGAGI. Trimming removed 6 bases from V and 8 bases from J; junction bases left unmatched: 5. This CDR3 has 14 residues. The CDR3 region is CASRGQGALYEQFF. The CDR3 nucleotides read TGTGCCAGCAGGGGACAGGGGGCATTATATGAGCAGTTCTTC.

The chain combines TRBV6-6 with TRBJ2-2; the D is unclear. This CDR3 contains 13 residues. In germline, CDR1 is MNHNY, CDR2 SVGAGI (reference sequence). V was clipped by 8 bases and J by 4 bases, with 11 bases between them. This CDR3 is CASREAPTGELFF. The CDR3 DNA reads as TGTGCCAGCCGTGAGGCACCCACCGGGGAGCTGTTTTTT.